A selection of T cell receptor beta chains follows, all from one sample in a study of response to subunit inactivated influenza vaccine. TCRdb independently ran MiXCR on the RT-PCR reads; one entry per CDR3 protein. The data show approximately 570,000 distinct CDR3 sequences, 7.6% seen once. The sequences come from PBMCs from blood, collected around 25 months after vaccination. These receptors all come from a man aged 45 to 70 who received an inactivated influenza vaccine. CDR3s include the opening cysteine and the closing phenylalanine or tryptophan. A D gene is named only where the DNA matches it firmly. A row's size may be missing; if present it is once, few, many or a size class.

TRBV12-3/TRBV12-4	NA	TRBJ2-7	many	CASGGAHEQYF	TGTGCCAGCGGCGGGGCCCACGAGCAGTACTTC
TRBV4-2	TRBD2	TRBJ2-3	NA	CASSRHKRGDGTDTQYF	TGTGCCAGCAGCCGCCATAAGCGGGGGGATGGCACAGATACGCAGTATTTT
TRBV15	NA	TRBJ2-5	few	CATSRALGAETQYF	TGTGCCACCAGCAGAGCCCTCGGGGCAGAGACCCAGTACTTC
TRBV28	NA	TRBJ2-3	NA	CASSARDFADTQYF	TGTGCCAGCAGTGCAAGGGACTTTGCCGATACGCAGTATTTT
TRBV20-1	NA	TRBJ1-6	few	CSARGAGADSPLHF	TGCAGTGCTAGAGGTGCAGGGGCTGATTCACCCCTCCACTTT
TRBV4-1	TRBD1	TRBJ2-3	few	CASSPGQGAASPTDTQYF	TGCGCCAGCAGCCCGGGACAGGGGGCGGCCTCCCCCACAGATACGCAGTATTTT
TRBV5-1	NA	TRBJ2-3	few	CASSWFLFSTDTQYF	TGCGCCAGCAGCTGGTTTTTGTTTAGCACAGATACGCAGTATTTT
TRBV3-1	NA	TRBJ1-1	few	CASSPRVLNTEAFF	TGTGCCAGCAGCCCCAGGGTCTTGAACACTGAAGCTTTCTTT
TRBV12-3/TRBV12-4	NA	TRBJ2-5	many	CASSFNPRETQYF	TGTGCCAGCAGTTTCAACCCCCGGGAGACCCAGTACTTC
TRBV10-3	TRBD2	TRBJ2-7	NA	CASCPGLEDYEQYF	TGTGCCAGCTGTCCGGGACTAGAAGACTACGAGCAGTACTTC
TRBV4-3	NA	TRBJ1-5	many	CASSQLWAGTYSEPQHF	TGCGCCAGCAGCCAACTGTGGGCCGGGACATACTCTGAGCCCCAGCATTTT
TRBV3-1	TRBD1	TRBJ1-6	many	CASRATGAYNSPLHF	TGTGCCAGCAGAGCAACAGGGGCCTATAATTCACCCCTCCACTTT
TRBV28	NA	TRBJ2-5	once	CASSLRTGRFSETQYF	TGTGCCAGCAGTTTACGCACAGGACGTTTTTCGGAGACCCAGTACTTC
TRBV6-1	NA	TRBJ1-1	few	CASSTLGTLNTEAFF	TGTGCCAGCAGTACCCTTGGGACATTGAACACTGAAGCTTTCTTT
TRBV5-5	NA	TRBJ1-3	few	CASSSRMVTASGNTIYF	TGTGCCAGCAGCTCGAGAATGGTCACCGCATCTGGAAACACCATATATTTT
TRBV20-1	TRBD2	TRBJ2-3	few	CSAGGSSGRAGGASDTQYF	TGCAGTGCTGGAGGGTCTAGCGGGAGGGCCGGAGGGGCCTCAGATACGCAGTATTTT
TRBV20-1	NA	TRBJ1-5	few	CSARGDTFSNQPQHF	TGCAGTGCTAGGGGGGACACTTTTAGCAATCAGCCCCAGCATTTT
TRBV29-1	TRBD2	TRBJ2-7	many	CSVKSGTSGRLGEQYF	TGCAGCGTTAAATCCGGGACTAGCGGGAGATTGGGCGAGCAGTACTTC
TRBV10-3	NA	TRBJ1-1	few	CAIGPGDTEAFF	TGTGCCATAGGCCCCGGGGACACTGAAGCTTTCTTT
TRBV28	TRBD1	TRBJ2-3	few	CASSQTGVFNTDTQYF	TGTGCCAGCAGCCAAACAGGGGTCTTCAACACAGATACGCAGTATTTT
TRBV20-1	TRBD2	TRBJ2-1	many	CSASNPSGRYNEQFF	TGCAGTGCTAGTAATCCTAGCGGGAGGTACAATGAGCAGTTCTTC
TRBV13	NA	TRBJ2-1	NA	CASSLALAPYNEQFF	TGTGCCAGCAGCTTAGCTCTAGCGCCATACAATGAGCAGTTCTTC
TRBV20-1	NA	TRBJ1-1	NA	CSAIEPQGREAFF	TGCAGTGCTATCGAACCTCAGGGAAGGGAAGCTTTCTTT
TRBV25-1	NA	TRBJ2-7	many	CASSEESSYEQYF	TGTGCCAGCAGTGAGGAATCCAGCTACGAGCAGTACTTC
TRBV6-1	TRBD1	TRBJ1-1	few	CASSEPGTAAFF	TGTGCCAGCAGTGAACCTGGGACAGCCGCTTTCTTT
TRBV19	TRBD2	TRBJ2-7	few	CASTTSGGHEQYF	TGTGCCAGTACGACTAGCGGGGGCCACGAGCAGTACTTC
TRBV4-3	TRBD1	TRBJ1-4	NA	CASSQGAGQGKFATNEKLFF	TGCGCCAGCAGCCAAGGGGCGGGACAGGGAAAATTTGCAACTAATGAAAAACTGTTTTTT
TRBV20-1	NA	TRBJ2-1	many	CSAATRRAYNEQFF	TGCAGTGCCGCGACTCGTAGGGCCTACAATGAGCAGTTCTTC
TRBV5-1	NA	TRBJ2-3	many	CASSLGSSPTDTQYF	TGCGCCAGCAGCTTGGGGTCTTCCCCAACGGATACGCAGTATTTT
TRBV20-1	TRBD1	TRBJ2-5	many	CSATRQGLRETQYF	TGCAGTGCCACCAGACAGGGGTTAAGAGAGACCCAGTACTTC
TRBV5-1	NA	TRBJ1-1	NA	CASSLGDGLHEAFF	TGCGCCAGCAGCTTGGGGGACGGTTTACATGAAGCTTTCTTT
TRBV7-2	NA	TRBJ2-3	many	CASSSDGRSTDTQYF	TGTGCCAGCAGCTCCGACGGCCGATCCACAGATACGCAGTATTTT
TRBV7-2	NA	TRBJ2-5	few	CASSLGFMIQETQYF	TGTGCCAGCAGCTTAGGATTTATGATCCAAGAGACCCAGTACTTC
TRBV4-2	NA	TRBJ1-2	NA	CASSQDQVAGYGYTF	TGTGCCAGCAGCCAAGATCAGGTGGCAGGCTATGGCTACACCTTC
TRBV5-6	TRBD2	TRBJ2-7	many	CASSLEPAGRPDEQYF	TGTGCCAGCAGCTTGGAACCAGCGGGGAGACCAGACGAGCAGTACTTC
TRBV11-2	NA	TRBJ2-3	many	CASSPRDTQYF	TGTGCCAGCAGCCCCCGGGATACGCAGTATTTT
TRBV10-3	NA	TRBJ2-7	many	CATQKGYEQYF	TGTGCCACCCAGAAGGGCTACGAGCAGTACTTC
TRBV12-3/TRBV12-4	TRBD1	TRBJ1-1	NA	CASGRTGAEAFF	TGTGCCAGCGGCAGGACAGGGGCTGAAGCTTTCTTT
TRBV21-1	NA	TRBJ2-7	NA	CASSPKHRGVNEQYF	TGTGCCAGCAGCCCCAAGCATCGGGGGGTCAACGAGCAGTACTTC
TRBV7-6	TRBD1	TRBJ2-1	NA	CASSLLGTGAYNEQFF	TGTGCCAGCAGCTTACTCGGGACAGGGGCATACAATGAGCAGTTCTTC
TRBV7-6	NA	TRBJ2-3	many	CASCVGGGPGDTQYF	TGTGCCAGCTGTGTAGGGGGGGGGCCTGGTGATACGCAGTATTTT
TRBV3-1	TRBD1	TRBJ1-6	NA	CASSQGPDRASLHF	TGTGCCAGCAGCCAAGGCCCTGACAGGGCCTCCCTCCACTTT
TRBV12-3/TRBV12-4	TRBD1	TRBJ1-2	many	CASSPTYRGTYGYTF	TGTGCCAGCAGTCCGACTTACAGGGGAACTTATGGCTACACCTTC
TRBV5-1	NA	TRBJ1-6	many	CASSLSLTGRDNSPLHF	TGCGCCAGCAGCTTAAGCCTGACAGGTAGAGATAATTCACCCCTCCACTTT
TRBV6-1	TRBD1	TRBJ1-2	many	CASRRDRNYGYTF	TGTGCCAGCAGACGGGACAGAAACTACGGCTACACCTTC
TRBV28	NA	TRBJ2-5	NA	CASSRETQYF	TGTGCCAGCAGTCGGGAGACCCAGTACTTC
TRBV6-6	NA	TRBJ1-5	many	CASRNRFSQPQHF	TGTGCCAGCAGAAACAGGTTTAGTCAGCCCCAGCATTTT
TRBV12-3/TRBV12-4	TRBD2	TRBJ2-1	many	CASSFGKIDTGRGGIYNEQFF	TGTGCCAGCAGTTTTGGGAAAATCGACACAGGAAGGGGAGGGATATACAATGAGCAGTTCTTC
TRBV4-2	TRBD2	TRBJ2-5	NA	CASSHVSGDETQYF	TGTGCCAGCAGCCATGTTAGCGGGGACGAGACCCAGTACTTC
TRBV4-2	NA	TRBJ2-1	few	CASSQNTISGAHEQFF	TGTGCCAGCAGCCAAAATACGATCTCGGGGGCACATGAGCAGTTCTTC
TRBV29-1	NA	TRBJ2-7	many	CSVGSASYEQYF	TGCAGCGTTGGTTCCGCTTCCTACGAGCAGTACTTC
TRBV7-2	TRBD1	TRBJ2-5	NA	CASSITGVLETQYF	TGTGCCAGCAGCATAACAGGGGTTCTAGAGACCCAGTACTTC
TRBV27	TRBD1	TRBJ2-7	few	CASSLTTGKAGEQYF	TGTGCCAGCAGTTTAACGACAGGGAAGGCGGGTGAGCAGTACTTC
TRBV7-9	NA	TRBJ2-1	few	CASSLVRDGDNEQFF	TGTGCCAGCAGCTTAGTGAGGGACGGTGACAATGAGCAGTTCTTC